One and the same sample provided the 21 T cell receptor beta chains below, sequenced in a study of T cell responses to AZD1222 COVID-19 vaccine. The method was immunoSEQ multiplex PCR; TCRdb's version includes in-frame clones alone and lacks a portion of them. The table records around 100,000 clones, roughly nine tenths of them present only once. The sequencing used peripheral blood, collected on day 0 of AZD1222 vaccination. These receptors were obtained from an adult in good health.

This clone has a single count. CDR3 nucleotides: TGTGCCAGTAGTCCCGGGACAGGGTACGGGAACACTGAAGCTTTCTTT. Amino acids: CASSPGTGYGNTEAFF. The V call is TRBV19, the J call TRBJ1-1, with 9 bases fitting TRBD1. V lost 5 bases, J lost 1 base, and 8 bases stayed unmatched. The germline V gene encodes CDR1 LNHDA and CDR2 SQIVND (reference sequence). CDR3 size: 16 residues.

The chain combines TRBV7-9 with TRBJ1-5; D may be TRBD1 (6 bases). The CDR3 is made up of 16 amino acids. V was pared by 5 bases and J by 4 bases, with 18 bases between. Germline V CDR1 and CDR2: SEHNR, FQNEAQ (reference sequence). The CDR3 sequence: CASSPRGGQGNQPQHF. The CDR3 nucleotides read TGTGCCAGCAGCCCGCGGGGTGGCCAGGGGAATCAGCCCCAGCATTTT.

The gene calls are TRBV9 and TRBJ2-7; D could derive from TRBD1 or TRBD2 (5 bases each). The CDR3 runs to 14 residues. V dropped 2 bases and J dropped 0 bases, with 9 bases sitting between them. Germline loops: CDR1 SGDLS, CDR2 YYNGEE. Here the CDR3 DNA reads TGTGCCAGCAGCGTCGGGGCCAGCTCCTACGAGCAGTACTTC. As protein: CASSVGASSYEQYF.

This chain connects TRBV10-1 to TRBJ2-3; D is possibly TRBD2 (7 bases). Germline V CDR1 and CDR2: WNHNN, SYGVQD (reference sequence). The CDR3 runs to 16 residues. Trimming took 2 bases from V and 1 from J, leaving 13 bases between them. Here the CDR3 reads CASSETGLAGTDTQYF. In DNA, the CDR3 is TGCGCCAGCAGTGAGACAGGGCTAGCGGGCACAGATACGCAGTATTTT.

The V gene is TRBV7-9, the J gene TRBJ1-5; no clear D. V shed 3 bases and J shed 5 bases, with 5 bases lying between them. CDR3 length: 12 residues. From germline, CDR1 is SEHNR and CDR2 FQNEAQ (reference sequence). CDR3 protein: CASSFSDQPQHF. The CDR3 DNA follows: TGTGCCAGCAGCTTCTCGGATCAGCCCCAGCATTTT.

This clone was observed a single time. This rearrangement joins TRBV2 to TRBJ1-5; D perhaps matches TRBD1 (6 bases). Germline V CDR1 and CDR2: SNHLY, FYNNEI. This CDR3 comprises 15 residues. V lost 4 bases and J 4 bases, leaving 14 bases between the germline ends. CDR3 region: CASSGTGRKNQPQHF. The CDR3 DNA is TGTGCCAGCAGTGGAACAGGGAGAAAGAATCAGCCCCAGCATTTT.

The CDR3 region is CASSIAAGSDSPLHF. Written as DNA, the CDR3 is TGTGCCAGTAGTATAGCGGCAGGGTCGGATTCACCCCTCCACTTT. This chain links TRBV19 with TRBJ1-6, with TRBD1 as a possible D gene (5 bases). The V gene's germline CDR1 is LNHDA and CDR2 SQIVND (reference sequence). CDR3 length: 15 residues. V lost 1 base, J lost 8 bases, and 12 bases lay in between.

The chain recombines TRBV6-5 with TRBJ1-1, with D maybe TRBD1 (5 bases). The V end was cut by 2 bases, the J end by 1 base, with 14 bases between. The CDR3 spans 16 residues. The germline gives CDR1 MNHEY, CDR2 SVGAGI. The CDR3 region has the DNA TGTGCCAGCAGTTACGCTTCTTCGGGGCGGAACACTGAAGCTTTCTTT. It specifies CASSYASSGRNTEAFF.

The rearrangement uses TRBV19 and TRBJ2-7, with D tentatively TRBD1 or TRBD2 (6 bases each). CDR1 and CDR2 (germline): LNHDA, SQIVND (reference sequence). The germline V and J ends were trimmed by 3 bases and 1 base, with 16 bases remaining between them. The CDR3 spans 16 residues. The CDR3 loop is CASSMGPPGASYEQYF. Written as DNA, the CDR3 is TGTGCCAGTAGTATGGGCCCCCCGGGGGCATCCTACGAGCAGTACTTC.

This chain joins TRBV11-3 and TRBJ2-7; D possibly corresponds to TRBD1 (7 bases). Germline CDR1 SGHNT, CDR2 YENEEA. The length of the CDR3 is 16 residues. Trimming stripped 5 bases from V and 2 bases from J, with 19 bases between. CDR3 in amino acids: CASSPPFAGGPYEQYF. The DNA for the CDR3 is TGTGCCAGCAGCCCCCCCTTTGCAGGGGGGCCCTACGAGCAGTACTTC.

This chain uses TRBV30 with TRBJ1-5, with D possibly TRBD1 on 5 matching bases. With 1 base removed from V and 4 bases from J, the gap between germline ends came to 17 bases. The CDR3 contains 16 residues. Germline loops: CDR1 GTSNPN, CDR2 SVGIG (reference sequence). DNA for the CDR3: TGTGCCTGGAGTGCTGCCCCGGGGGGAGGGAATCAGCCCCAGCATTTT. Its translation: CAWSAAPGGGNQPQHF.

J is TRBJ1-1 and V is TRBV7-2; maybe TRBD1 (5 bases). This CDR3 comprises 15 residues. V gave up 0 bases and J gave up 7 bases, with 15 bases separating them. The germline V gene encodes CDR1 SGHTA and CDR2 FQGNSA. The CDR3 DNA sequence: TGTGCCAGCAGCTTAGCGTTGGGGCGAGTAAGTGAAGCTTTCTTT. It codes for CASSLALGRVSEAFF.

The V and J genes are TRBV9 and TRBJ1-2; weak D call: TRBD1 (5 bases). Germline CDR1 reads SGDLS; CDR2 reads YYNGEE. The CDR3 covers 14 residues. Between the trimmed V and J ends, which lost 0 bases and 4 bases, there was a span of 10 bases. The DNA for the CDR3 is TGTGCCAGCAGCGTAGCTCAGGGTCCCTATGGCTACACCTTC. Translated, it gives CASSVAQGPYGYTF.

The sample holds one count of this clone. The genes are TRBV20-1 and TRBJ2-5; tentatively, D is TRBD1 (5 bases). Germline CDR1 is DFQATT and CDR2 is SNEGSKA (reference sequence). The CDR3 is 11 residues long. V was shortened by 6 bases and J by 2 bases, with 7 bases between the two germline ends. The DNA of the CDR3 is TGCAGTGCCGCAGGGCAAGAGACCCAGTACTTC. Amino acid sequence: CSAAGQETQYF.

The J gene is TRBJ2-3, the V gene TRBV6-5; 7 bases map to TRBD2. The CDR3 runs to 16 residues. After removal of 0 bases from V and 3 bases from J, the junction contained 6 bases not matched to a gene. Germline loops: CDR1 MNHEY, CDR2 SVGAGI. In DNA form, the CDR3 reads TGTGCCAGCAGTTACTCACCTAGCGGCGTAACAGATACGCAGTATTTT. Protein: CASSYSPSGVTDTQYF.

The V call is TRBV4-3, the J call TRBJ2-7; TRBD1 agrees at 8 bases. This CDR3 has 15 residues. The germline gives CDR1 LGHNA, CDR2 YSLEER. The ends lost 2 bases at V and 4 bases at J; junction bases unmatched: 7. The CDR3 protein is CASSQHTGGVYEQYF. For the CDR3, the DNA is TGCGCCAGCAGCCAACATACAGGGGGTGTTTACGAGCAGTACTTC.

This clone was found a few times. This chain connects TRBV4-2 to TRBJ2-7, with 9 bases identical to TRBD2. Losses at the gene ends were 0 bases for V and 2 bases for J; bases not matched to a gene: 5. Germline-derived CDR1 and CDR2 are LGHNA and YNFKEQ. CDR3 length: 16 residues. The DNA for the CDR3 is TGTGCCAGCAGCCAAGAAGGGGCTAGCGGGGCCTACGAGCAGTACTTC. Its translation is CASSQEGASGAYEQYF.

This sequence joins TRBV28 and TRBJ2-1; D gene uncertain. The CDR3 length is 14 residues. V dropped 4 bases and J dropped 0 bases, with 7 bases sitting between them. From germline, CDR1 is MDHEN and CDR2 SYDVKM. This chain's CDR3 is CASSSWSSYNEQFF. The CDR3 nucleotides read TGTGCCAGCAGTTCTTGGAGCTCCTACAATGAGCAGTTCTTC.

CDR3 amino acids: CASSLGMNEQFF. For the CDR3, the DNA is TGTGCCAGCAGCTTGGGTATGAATGAGCAGTTCTTC. The J gene is TRBJ2-1, the V gene TRBV5-4; D gene ambiguous. The CDR3 contains 12 residues. Between the trimmed V and J ends, which lost 0 bases and 7 bases, there was a span of 5 bases. Per the germline V gene, CDR1 is SGHNT and CDR2 is YYREEE (reference sequence).

The V call is TRBV9, the J call TRBJ1-1; D may be TRBD1 (5 bases). The germline V and J ends were trimmed by 5 bases and 0 bases, with 8 bases remaining between them. CDR1 and CDR2 from the germline V gene are SGDLS and YYNGEE. CDR3 length equals 13 residues. Written as DNA, the CDR3 is TGTGCCAGCAGTAAGACAGTGAACACTGAAGCTTTCTTT. Protein product: CASSKTVNTEAFF.

CDR3 sequence (DNA): TGTGCCAGCAGTGAATTTGGGACCCTTGGCTCTGGAAACACCATATATTTT. It translates to CASSEFGTLGSGNTIYF. The chain uses TRBV6-1 and TRBJ1-3; the D gene is possibly TRBD1 (5 bases). The CDR3 totals 17 residues. Germline V gene data show CDR1 as MNHNS and CDR2 as SASEGT. V was trimmed by 2 bases and J by 0 bases, leaving 14 bases between them.